This section outlines one T cell receptor (beta chain) sequence together with its context. The source of the sample is a study of blood T cell repertoires in COVID-19. The V segment lost 3 bases and the J segment 6 bases; nucleotides outside the gene matches: 10. Germline-derived CDR1 and CDR2 are KGHSH and LQKENI. The CDR3 has 16 amino acids. Membership in each cohort depended on participant-reported clinical history. Exposed enrollees encountered a COVID-19 case at some point within 2 weeks before study entry. In the authors' workflow: The assay estimated nucleated cells by amplifying reference gene primers. The method was immunoSEQ multiplex PCR; TCRdb's version includes in-frame clones alone and lacks a portion of them. The V and J calls and clone size come from that table; D and trimming were worked out from the DNA. The table lists about 220,000 clones, around four fifths of them singletons, with about 5.3% in the top ten.

Sequencing was carried out using PBMCs or T cells enriched from blood (not recorded which). This clonotype was sampled from a woman in her fifties or sixties who had been exposed to COVID-19. The chain combines TRBV18 with TRBJ2-2, with 7 bases lining up with TRBD1. DNA of the CDR3: TGTGCCAGCTCACCCCCCGGAAACAGGGGAGCCGGGGAGCTGTTTTTT. This sequence encodes CASSPPGNRGAGELFF.